This TCR beta chain was found in a study of blood T cell repertoires in COVID-19. Whole-study context: Sources were T cells, B-cell-depleted T cells, or PBMCs; the material itself was cDNA or gDNA.

The germline V gene encodes CDR1 LNHDA and CDR2 SQIVND (reference sequence). Trimming pared 2 bases from V and 0 bases from J, leaving 12 bases between. The CDR3 is made up of 16 amino acids. In the study's own analysis: Amplification of reference gene primers was used by the study to estimate nucleated cell counts. Here immunoSEQ multiplex PCR was the method, and the copy in TCRdb shows in-frame clones only, minus some. V and J calls and clone size come straight from that table; D and trimming were deduced from the DNA. Among under 250,000 clones, about 89% were seen once, and the ten largest hold around 6.5%.

Sequenced sample: peripheral blood. This chain joins TRBV19 and TRBJ2-3; possible D gene TRBD1, 6 bases. The sequence was collected from a man in his 60s who had recovered from COVID-19. CDR3 region: CASSIKRTGSTDTQYF. CDR3 coding DNA: TGTGCCAGTAGTATAAAGAGAACAGGGAGCACAGATACGCAGTATTTT.